The rows below give T cell receptor beta chains drawn from one sample of a study of T cells in Graves' hyperthyroidism and ophthalmopathy. TCRdb re-derived calls from the multiplex PCR reads in MiXCR, one entry per CDR3 protein. The sample has about 420,000 distinct CDR3 sequences, around 13% seen once; the top ten hold about 5%. Material: blood. These TCRs come from a woman aged 18-29 years with Graves' hyperthyroidism. Each CDR3 is given with its conserved first and last residue. Fields, in order: V gene, clone size, D gene, J gene, CDR3 protein, CDR3 DNA. The D gene is left open where the match is weak. Size is omitted from some rows. Given values are once, few, many or a class for expanded clones.

>TRBV2|many|.|TRBJ2-7
CASSTNSYEQYF
TGTGCCAGCAGTACAAACTCCTACGAGCAGTACTTC
>TRBV4-2|few|.|TRBJ2-5
CASSQEPSGRAQEAQYF
TGTGCCAGCAGCCAAGAACCATCCGGGAGAGCTCAAGAGGCCCAGTACTTC
>TRBV5-1|many|.|TRBJ1-2
CASSLDQGYGYTF
TGCGCCAGCAGCTTGGATCAAGGGTACGGCTACACCTTC
>TRBV28|many|.|TRBJ2-5
CASSLAGAQRGAQYF
TGTGCCAGCAGTTTAGCCGGGGCCCAGAGGGGGGCCCAGTACTTC
>TRBV30|many|TRBD1|TRBJ1-1
CAGAQGATTEAFF
TGTGCCGGGGCACAGGGGGCCACCACTGAAGCTTTCTTT
>TRBV11-2|many|.|TRBJ1-5
CASSLDGFNQPQHF
TGTGCCAGCAGCTTAGATGGTTTCAATCAGCCCCAGCATTTT
>TRBV29-1|.|.|TRBJ2-2
CSVVEVQHGELFF
TGCAGCGTGGTAGAGGTCCAACACGGGGAGCTGTTTTTT
>TRBV30|many|.|TRBJ2-5
CAWSRRGGGTQYF
TGTGCCTGGAGCCGCAGGGGGGGAGGGACCCAGTACTTC
>TRBV4-3|few|.|TRBJ1-1
CASSQEGRGLAFF
TGCGCCAGCAGCCAAGAGGGCCGGGGCCTAGCTTTCTTT
>TRBV20-1|many|TRBD1|TRBJ1-2
CSALAQPGQGSYGYTF
TGCAGTGCTCTTGCGCAACCGGGACAGGGAAGCTATGGCTACACCTTC
>TRBV6-2/TRBV6-3|many|.|TRBJ2-1
CASSYSRSRNEQFF
TGTGCCAGCAGTTACTCTAGGAGTAGGAATGAGCAGTTCTTC
>TRBV11-1|few|.|TRBJ2-1
CASSSGAEDEQFF
TGTGCCAGCAGTTCCGGTGCGGAGGATGAGCAGTTCTTC
>TRBV2|many|TRBD1|TRBJ2-7
CASSLSGTGGSEQYF
TGTGCCAGCAGCCTCTCGGGGACAGGGGGCTCGGAGCAGTACTTC
>TRBV6-1|many|.|TRBJ2-1
CASTRDVHNEQFF
TGTGCCAGCACCCGGGACGTACACAATGAGCAGTTCTTC
>TRBV20-1|many|.|TRBJ2-2
CSAVLPQGGNTGELFF
TGCAGTGCCGTCCTACCGCAGGGGGGGAACACCGGGGAGCTGTTTTTT
>TRBV5-1|many|.|TRBJ2-1
CASRSTGYNEQFF
TGCGCCAGCAGATCGACTGGGTACAATGAGCAGTTCTTC
>TRBV5-5|many|.|TRBJ2-1
CASSLRTADLNNEQFF
TGTGCCAGCAGCTTGAGGACAGCAGACTTGAACAATGAGCAGTTCTTC
>TRBV5-1|many|TRBD2|TRBJ2-7
CASSLSGNGHYEQYF
TGCGCCAGCAGTCTGAGCGGGAACGGGCATTACGAGCAGTACTTC
>TRBV29-1|.|.|TRBJ2-7
CSVGERSPYPYEQYF
TGCAGCGTAGGCGAAAGGAGCCCGTATCCCTACGAGCAGTACTTC
>TRBV20-1|many|TRBD2|TRBJ2-3
CSARPLAGGYTDTQYF
TGCAGTGCTAGACCTCTAGCGGGGGGGTACACAGATACGCAGTATTTT
>TRBV11-2|many|TRBD2|TRBJ2-1
CASSSKGLAEYNEQFF
TGTGCCAGCAGCTCGAAGGGTCTAGCGGAATACAATGAGCAGTTCTTC
>TRBV6-1|.|TRBD2|TRBJ2-7
CASSELAGVEQYF
TGTGCCAGCAGTGAACTAGCGGGAGTGGAGCAGTACTTC
>TRBV28|many|.|TRBJ2-5
CASSLFRLGGETQYF
TGTGCCAGCAGTTTATTCCGCCTTGGGGGCGAGACCCAGTACTTC
>TRBV6-1|.|TRBD2|TRBJ2-3
CASSTPSGSSTDTQYF
TGTGCCAGCAGTACCCCTAGCGGGAGTAGCACAGATACGCAGTATTTT
>TRBV19|few|.|TRBJ1-1
CASKEQYTEAFF
TGTGCCAGTAAGGAACAGTACACTGAAGCTTTCTTT
>TRBV10-3|.|.|TRBJ2-1
CAISESSWGAGNEQFF
TGTGCCATCAGTGAATCTTCATGGGGGGCTGGCAATGAGCAGTTCTTC
>TRBV28|few|.|TRBJ2-7
CASSLRQGRYEQYF
TGTGCCAGCAGTTTGCGTCAGGGGAGGTACGAGCAGTACTTC
>TRBV30|few|TRBD1|TRBJ2-7
CAWSLDRGEQYF
TGTGCCTGGAGTCTCGACAGGGGCGAGCAGTACTTC
>TRBV29-1|few|.|TRBJ2-5
CSVVTGIHQETQYF
TGCAGCGTCGTAACAGGAATCCATCAAGAGACCCAGTACTTC
>TRBV4-3|.|TRBD2|TRBJ2-1
CASSQDFAGGPYNEQFF
TGCGCCAGCAGCCAAGATTTCGCGGGAGGGCCTTACAATGAGCAGTTCTTC
>TRBV6-5|many|TRBD2|TRBJ2-5
CASSYSKAFGLAMGETQYF
TGTGCCAGCAGTTACTCCAAAGCGTTTGGACTAGCGATGGGTGAGACCCAGTACTTC
>TRBV15|many|.|TRBJ1-1
CATSRDRAGNTEAFF
TGTGCCACCAGCAGAGATCGGGCAGGGAACACTGAAGCTTTCTTT
>TRBV3-1|.|.|TRBJ1-2
CASSQGTAPRGCTF
TGTGCCAGCAGCCAGGGGACGGCCCCGAGGGGCTGCACCTTC
>TRBV11-2|many|.|TRBJ2-3
CASSLGGTLTDTQYF
TGTGCCAGCAGCTTAGGCGGGACCCTCACAGATACGCAGTATTTT
>TRBV12-3/TRBV12-4|many|.|TRBJ1-1
CASSLMGGTEAFF
TGTGCCAGCAGTTTAATGGGGGGGACTGAAGCTTTCTTT
>TRBV12-3/TRBV12-4|many|.|TRBJ1-1
CASSIGGPGHHTEAFF
TGTGCCAGCAGTATCGGAGGACCGGGACACCACACTGAAGCTTTCTTT
>TRBV11-2|many|.|TRBJ2-7
CASSLVGLVYEQYF
TGTGCCAGCAGCTTAGTGGGACTTGTCTACGAGCAGTACTTC